This TCR beta chain originates from a study of blood T cells in healthy people across ages. CDR3 size: 14 residues. V shed 3 bases, J shed 3 bases, and the junction held 4 bases outside the gene matches. Then a second PCR, running roughly 7 to 11 cycles, was carried out with a sample-barcoded 5' primer and a J-beta primer mix. Each CDR3 protein is one row after TCRdb ran MiXCR on the 5' RACE reads. The sample shows 750,000 or so distinct CDR3 sequences, just under 25% of them seen only once. The donors, aged roughly 6 to 95, were healthy Caucasians from Russia. This clonotype was seen a few times. This sample was shared with a second study, whose subject was T cells of mothers and their children. From that study: The study obtained over 9 million TCR beta CDR3 reads per mother and around 2.7 million per child.

The chain links TRBV12-3 or TRBV12-4 to TRBJ2-5, with 7 bases aligning to TRBD1. Sample: blood. The receptor's source is a boy aged 5-17 years in good health. CDR3 protein: CASSFTGVEETQYF. CDR3 nucleotide sequence: TGTGCCAGCAGTTTTACAGGGGTGGAAGAGACCCAGTACTTC.